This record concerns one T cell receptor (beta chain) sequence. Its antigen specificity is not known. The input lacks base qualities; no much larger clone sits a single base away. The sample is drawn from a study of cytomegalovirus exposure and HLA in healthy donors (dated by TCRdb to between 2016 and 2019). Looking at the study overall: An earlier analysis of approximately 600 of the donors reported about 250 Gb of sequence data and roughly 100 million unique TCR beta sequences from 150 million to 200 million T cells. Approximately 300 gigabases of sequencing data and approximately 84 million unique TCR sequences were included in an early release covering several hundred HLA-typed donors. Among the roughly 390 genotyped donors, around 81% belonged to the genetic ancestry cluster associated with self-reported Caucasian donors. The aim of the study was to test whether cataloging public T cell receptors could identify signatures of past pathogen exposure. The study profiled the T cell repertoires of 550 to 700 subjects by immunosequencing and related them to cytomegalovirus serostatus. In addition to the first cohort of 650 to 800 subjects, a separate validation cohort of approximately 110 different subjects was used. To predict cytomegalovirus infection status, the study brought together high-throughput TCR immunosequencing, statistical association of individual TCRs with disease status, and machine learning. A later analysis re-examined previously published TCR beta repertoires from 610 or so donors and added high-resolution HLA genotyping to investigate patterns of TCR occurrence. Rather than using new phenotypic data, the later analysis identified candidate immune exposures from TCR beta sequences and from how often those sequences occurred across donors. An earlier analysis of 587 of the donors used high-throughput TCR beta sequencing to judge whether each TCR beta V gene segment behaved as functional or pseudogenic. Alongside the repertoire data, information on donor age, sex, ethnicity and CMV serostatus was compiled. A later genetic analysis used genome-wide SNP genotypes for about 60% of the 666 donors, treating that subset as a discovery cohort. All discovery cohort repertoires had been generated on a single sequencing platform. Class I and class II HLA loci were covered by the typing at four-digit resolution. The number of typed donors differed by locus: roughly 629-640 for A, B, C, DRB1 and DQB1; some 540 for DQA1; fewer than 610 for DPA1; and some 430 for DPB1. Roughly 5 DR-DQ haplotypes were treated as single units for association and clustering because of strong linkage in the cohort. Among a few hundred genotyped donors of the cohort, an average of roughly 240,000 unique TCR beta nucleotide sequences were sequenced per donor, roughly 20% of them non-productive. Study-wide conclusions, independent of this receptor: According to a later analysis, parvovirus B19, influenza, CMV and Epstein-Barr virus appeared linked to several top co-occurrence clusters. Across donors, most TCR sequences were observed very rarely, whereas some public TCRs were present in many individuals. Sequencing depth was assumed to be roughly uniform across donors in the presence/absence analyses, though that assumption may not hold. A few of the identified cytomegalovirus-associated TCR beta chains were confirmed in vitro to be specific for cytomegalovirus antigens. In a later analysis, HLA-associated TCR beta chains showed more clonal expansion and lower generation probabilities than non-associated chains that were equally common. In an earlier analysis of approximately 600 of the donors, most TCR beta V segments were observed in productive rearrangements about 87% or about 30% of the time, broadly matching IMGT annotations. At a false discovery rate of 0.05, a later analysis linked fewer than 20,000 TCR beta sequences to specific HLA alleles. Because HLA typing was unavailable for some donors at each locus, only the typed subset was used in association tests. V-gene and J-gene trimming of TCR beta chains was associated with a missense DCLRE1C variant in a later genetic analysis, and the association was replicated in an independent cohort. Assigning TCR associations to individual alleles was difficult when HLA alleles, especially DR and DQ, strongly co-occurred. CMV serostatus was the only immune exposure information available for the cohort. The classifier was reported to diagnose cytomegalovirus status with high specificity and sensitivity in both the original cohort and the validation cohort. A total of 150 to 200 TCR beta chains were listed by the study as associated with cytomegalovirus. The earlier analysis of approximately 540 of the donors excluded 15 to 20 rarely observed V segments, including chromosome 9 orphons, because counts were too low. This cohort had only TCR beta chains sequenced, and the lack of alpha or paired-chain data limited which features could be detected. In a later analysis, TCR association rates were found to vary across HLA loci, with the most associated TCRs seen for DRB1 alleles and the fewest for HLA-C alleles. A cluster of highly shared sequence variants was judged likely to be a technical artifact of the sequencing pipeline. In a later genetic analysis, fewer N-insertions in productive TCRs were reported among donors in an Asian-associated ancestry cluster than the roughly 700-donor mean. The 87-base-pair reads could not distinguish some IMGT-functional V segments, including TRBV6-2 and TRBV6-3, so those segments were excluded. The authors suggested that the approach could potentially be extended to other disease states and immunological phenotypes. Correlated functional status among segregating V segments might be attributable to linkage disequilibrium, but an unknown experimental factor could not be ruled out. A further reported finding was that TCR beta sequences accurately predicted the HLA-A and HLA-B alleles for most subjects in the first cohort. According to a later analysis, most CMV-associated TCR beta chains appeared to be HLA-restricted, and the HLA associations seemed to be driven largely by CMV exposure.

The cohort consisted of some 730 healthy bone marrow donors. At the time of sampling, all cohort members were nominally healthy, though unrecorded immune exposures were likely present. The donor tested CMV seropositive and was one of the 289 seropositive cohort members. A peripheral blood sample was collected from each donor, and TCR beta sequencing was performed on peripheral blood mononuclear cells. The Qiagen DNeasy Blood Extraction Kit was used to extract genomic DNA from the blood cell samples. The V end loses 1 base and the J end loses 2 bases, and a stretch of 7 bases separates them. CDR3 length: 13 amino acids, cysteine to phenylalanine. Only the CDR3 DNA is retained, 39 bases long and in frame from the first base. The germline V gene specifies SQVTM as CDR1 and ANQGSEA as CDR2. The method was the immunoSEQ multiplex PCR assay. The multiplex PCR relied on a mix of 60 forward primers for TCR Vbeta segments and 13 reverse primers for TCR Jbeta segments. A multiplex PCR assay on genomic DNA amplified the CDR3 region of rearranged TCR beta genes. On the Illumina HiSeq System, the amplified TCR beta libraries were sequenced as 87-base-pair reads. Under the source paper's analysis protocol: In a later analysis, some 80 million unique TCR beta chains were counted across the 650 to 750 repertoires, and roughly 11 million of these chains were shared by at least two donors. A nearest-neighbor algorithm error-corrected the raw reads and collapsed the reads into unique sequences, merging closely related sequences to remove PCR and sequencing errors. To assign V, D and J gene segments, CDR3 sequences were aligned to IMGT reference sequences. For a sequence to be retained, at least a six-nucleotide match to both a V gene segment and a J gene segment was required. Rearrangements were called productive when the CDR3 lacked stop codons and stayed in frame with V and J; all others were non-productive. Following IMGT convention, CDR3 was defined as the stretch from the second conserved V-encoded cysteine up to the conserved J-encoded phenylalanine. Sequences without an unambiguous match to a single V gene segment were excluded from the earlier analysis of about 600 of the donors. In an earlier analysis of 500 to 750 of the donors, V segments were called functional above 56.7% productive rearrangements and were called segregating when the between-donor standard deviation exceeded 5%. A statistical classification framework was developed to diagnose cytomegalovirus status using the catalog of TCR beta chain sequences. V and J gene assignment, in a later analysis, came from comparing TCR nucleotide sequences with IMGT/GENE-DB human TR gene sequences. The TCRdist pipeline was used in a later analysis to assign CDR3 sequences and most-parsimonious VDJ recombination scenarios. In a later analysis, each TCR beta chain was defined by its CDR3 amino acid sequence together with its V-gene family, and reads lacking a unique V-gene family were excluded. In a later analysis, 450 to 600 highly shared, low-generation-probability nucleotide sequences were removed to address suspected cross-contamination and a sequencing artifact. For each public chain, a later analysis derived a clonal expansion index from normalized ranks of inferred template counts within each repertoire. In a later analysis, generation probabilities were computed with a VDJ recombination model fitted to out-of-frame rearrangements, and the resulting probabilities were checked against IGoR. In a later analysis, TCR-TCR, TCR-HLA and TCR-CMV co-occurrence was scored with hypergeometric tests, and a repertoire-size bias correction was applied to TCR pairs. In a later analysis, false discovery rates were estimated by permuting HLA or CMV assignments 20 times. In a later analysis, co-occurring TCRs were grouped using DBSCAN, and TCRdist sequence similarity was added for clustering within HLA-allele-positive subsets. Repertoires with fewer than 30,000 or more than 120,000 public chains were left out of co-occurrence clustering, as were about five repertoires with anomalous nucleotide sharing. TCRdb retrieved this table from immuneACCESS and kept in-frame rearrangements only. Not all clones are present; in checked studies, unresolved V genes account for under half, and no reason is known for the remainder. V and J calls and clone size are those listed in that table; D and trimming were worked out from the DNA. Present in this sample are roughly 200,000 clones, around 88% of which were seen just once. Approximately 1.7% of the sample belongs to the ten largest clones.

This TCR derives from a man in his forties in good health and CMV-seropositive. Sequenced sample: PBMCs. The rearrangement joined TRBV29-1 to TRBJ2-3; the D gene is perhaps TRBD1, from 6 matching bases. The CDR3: CSVEGTATDTQYF. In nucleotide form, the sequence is TGCAGCGTTGAAGGGACAGCCACAGATACGCAGTATTTT.